The TCR beta chain under discussion was sequenced for a study of molecular identifiers for immune sequencing clone quantification. Isolation of naive CD8 T cells was achieved by sorting on a CD8+CD4-CCR7+CD45RA+ phenotype. From germline, CDR1 is MGHRA and CDR2 YSYEKL. V shed 1 base and J shed 2 bases, with 6 bases lying between them. This CDR3 is 14 amino acids long. This clonotype was recorded many times. Its specificity is unknown. Notes on the study in general: Spiked Jurkat TCR RNA equivalent to one cell was reportedly detectable in around 980,000 naive cells. Among effectors, clones above 20 RNA copies held over 99% of molecules; among naive cells, under 1%.

TCRdb fed the PCR reads into MiXCR, producing one record per CDR3 protein. This sample yields tens of thousands of distinct CDR3 sequences, of which about a fifth are seen a single time; less than 1.2% belongs to the top ten. The specimen sequenced was naive CD8+ T cells from blood, with Jurkat cell RNA spiked in. The subset is: FACS-sorted CD8+CD4-CCR7+CD45RA+ naive T cells. The rearrangement links TRBV4-1 to TRBJ1-5; D remains ambiguous. The receptor was isolated from a human donor in good health. Some libraries in this study had Jurkat cell RNA spiked in. The CDR3 nucleotides are TGCGCCAGCAGCCAAGCATGGGGCAATCAGCCCCAGCATTTT. As protein: CASSQAWGNQPQHF.